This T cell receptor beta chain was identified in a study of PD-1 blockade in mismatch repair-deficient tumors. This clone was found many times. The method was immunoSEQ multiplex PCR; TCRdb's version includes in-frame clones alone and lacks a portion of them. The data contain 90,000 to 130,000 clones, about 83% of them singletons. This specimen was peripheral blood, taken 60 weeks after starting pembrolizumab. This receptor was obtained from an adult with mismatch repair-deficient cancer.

This CDR3 is CASSSGRAYEQYF. Written as DNA, the CDR3 is TGTGCCAGCAGCAGCGGGAGGGCCTACGAGCAGTACTTC. The rearrangement links TRBV7-9 to TRBJ2-7; 10 nucleotides match TRBD2. Germline assignment: CDR1 SEHNR and CDR2 FQNEAQ (reference sequence). V shed 5 bases, J shed 2 bases, and the junction held 0 bases outside the gene matches. The CDR3 is 13 residues long.